These 26 T cell receptor beta chains came from one sample sequenced in a study of glioma-infiltrating T cells. The iRepertoire nested amplicon-rescue multiplex PCR amplified TCR alpha and beta CDR3s from RNA. TCRdb processed the multiplex PCR reads anew with MiXCR; each CDR3 protein has one entry. The sample shows 3,000 to 4,000 distinct CDR3 sequences, 17% of them seen only once. Sequenced material: glioma tissue, nonneoplastic brain tissue, or PBMCs (not recorded which). The receptors were sampled from a human donor with low-grade glioma or glioblastoma, undergoing nonglioma brain surgery, or in good health (not recorded which).

This clonotype counts as medium-sized. J is TRBJ1-5 and V is TRBV24-1; D remains ambiguous. The V gene's germline CDR1 is KGHDR and CDR2 SFDVKD. Trimming stripped 4 bases from V and 2 bases from J, with 8 bases between. This CDR3 is 14 amino acids long. CDR3 nucleotide sequence: TGTGCCACCAGTGACCCGCAAGGCAATCAGCCCCAGCATTTT. Translation: CATSDPQGNQPQHF.

By sample fraction, this clonotype is medium-sized. The chain carries TRBV6-1 and TRBJ2-5; TRBD1 might be the D (6 bases). Germline V gives CDR1 MNHNS, CDR2 SASEGT. This CDR3 is built from 14 residues. V lost 6 bases, J lost 3 bases, and 14 bases lay in between. The CDR3 reads CASRNPGQEETQYF. The DNA for the CDR3 is TGTGCCAGCAGAAATCCGGGACAAGAAGAGACCCAGTACTTC.

This clonotype was seen many times. This chain links TRBV7-3 with TRBJ2-1; tentative D call: TRBD2 (7 bases). The germline V gene encodes CDR1 SGHTA and CDR2 FQGTGA. The CDR3 contains 14 residues. Trimming stripped 3 bases from V and 8 bases from J, with 14 bases between. CDR3 loop: CASSFSGGGDEQFF. CDR3 nucleotide sequence: TGTGCCAGCAGCTTCTCCGGCGGGGGCGATGAGCAGTTCTTC. The whole variable domain, filled in from reference TRBV7-3 and TRBJ2-1, reads GAGVSQTPSNKVTEKGKYVELRCDPISGHTALYWYRQSLGQGPEFLIYFQGTGAADDSGLPNDRFFAVRPEGSVSTLKIQRTERGDSAVYLCASSFSGGGDEQFFGPGTRLTVL.

V and J are TRBV29-1 and TRBJ1-4; no definite D call. The CDR3 is 14 residues long. CDR1 is SQVTM and CDR2 is ANQGSEA in the germline V gene. V lost 4 bases and J lost 8, with 17 bases in between. CDR3 nucleotides: TGCAGCGTTGGATACCGGGGAACAAACGAAAAACTGTTTTTT. Its translation is CSVGYRGTNEKLFF.

This clonotype is medium-sized in the sample. The chain couples TRBV6-1 to TRBJ1-2; D uncertain. Trimming removed 4 bases at V and 6 bases at J, with 15 bases between. Germline V gives CDR1 MNHNS, CDR2 SASEGT. This CDR3 is 14 amino acids long. The CDR3 protein is CASSGDGFGHGYTF. CDR3 nucleotides: TGTGCCAGCAGTGGAGACGGATTTGGCCATGGCTACACCTTC.

Many counts were recorded for this clonotype. The chain uses TRBV18 and TRBJ1-5; TRBD1 matches at 8 bases. The CDR3 runs 15 residues. Unmatched junction bases numbered 8, after V lost 3 bases and J lost 7 bases. Germline assignment: CDR1 KGHSH and CDR2 LQKENI. The chain's CDR3 is CASSPTGDPSQPQHF. The CDR3, as DNA: TGTGCCAGCTCACCGACAGGGGACCCCAGCCAGCCCCAGCATTTT.

The chain recombines TRBV11-2 with TRBJ2-1; tentatively, D is TRBD2 (7 bases). Trimming shortened V by 1 base and J by 5 bases, and 24 bases separated the two germline ends. The CDR3 contains 19 residues. CDR1 is SGHAT and CDR2 is FQNNGV in the germline V gene. DNA for the CDR3: TGTGCCAGCAGCTTAGGAGGCGGGGATGGGGGGGCCATTCACAATGAGCAGTTCTTC. Translating gives CASSLGGGDGGAIHNEQFF.

This clonotype was recorded many times. This chain links TRBV3-1 with TRBJ1-5, with 7 bases matching TRBD1. The V segment lost 8 bases and the J segment 3 bases; nucleotides outside the gene matches: 7. The V gene's germline CDR1 is LGHDT and CDR2 YNNKEL (reference sequence). CDR3 length: 14 amino acids. Here the CDR3 reads CASQKTGPNQPQHF. CDR3 bases: TGTGCCAGCCAAAAGACAGGGCCCAATCAGCCCCAGCATTTT.

In its sample, this clonotype is medium-sized. The chain employs TRBV29-1 and TRBJ2-1; D gene ambiguous. Trimming took off 3 bases at V and 14 bases at J, with 14 bases between the two ends. Germline values: CDR1 SQVTM, CDR2 ANQGSEA. This CDR3 has 11 amino acids. The DNA for the CDR3 is TGCAGCGTTGATTCCGGCGGAGAGGAGTTCTTC. This encodes CSVDSGGEEFF.

This clonotype was recorded at least ten times. The V and J genes are TRBV29-1 and TRBJ1-1; weak D call: TRBD1 (5 bases). This CDR3 is 13 amino acids long. Per the germline V gene, CDR1 is SQVTM and CDR2 is ANQGSEA. V dropped 6 bases and J dropped 3 bases, with 14 bases sitting between them. CDR3 in DNA: TGCAGCGTGGCCCCCGGAGGGGACACTGAAGCTTTCTTT. Translation: CSVAPGGDTEAFF.

The sample holds many counts of this clonotype. A much larger clone sits a single nucleotide away, making a read error possible. The V gene is TRBV27, the J gene TRBJ2-1, with D unclear. Trimming left V 7 bases short and J 9 bases short, with 10 bases between. Germline V gene sequence: CDR1 MNHEY, CDR2 SMNVEV (reference sequence). This CDR3 is 11 amino acids long. CDR3 in amino acids: CASNFLGEQFF. The DNA of the CDR3 is TGTGCCAGCAATTTTTTGGGTGAGCAGTTCTTC.

In this sample, this clonotype turned up many times. The genes are TRBV18 and TRBJ2-1; D possibly corresponds to TRBD1 (5 bases). Germline loops: CDR1 KGHSH, CDR2 LQKENI. V lost 4 bases, J lost 8 bases, and 12 bases lay in between. This CDR3 is built from 13 residues. In DNA, the CDR3 is TGTGCCAGCTCACATCAAGAAGGGGATGAGCAGTTCTTC. Protein: CASSHQEGDEQFF.

V and J are TRBV28 and TRBJ2-1; D remains ambiguous. From germline, CDR1 is MDHEN and CDR2 SYDVKM. Trimming left V 4 bases short and J 10 bases short, with 8 bases between. CDR3 length: 11 amino acids. The CDR3 coding sequence is TGTGCCAGCAGTTCGATAGGCGAGCAGTTCTTC. Translating it yields CASSSIGEQFF.

This clonotype was detected only a few times. A much larger clone differs from this one at a single base, so this may be a read error. This chain uses TRBV7-9 with TRBJ1-2; possibly TRBD1 for D (6 bases). Germline V CDR1 and CDR2: SEHNR, FQNEAQ (reference sequence). CDR3 length: 14 residues. The CDR3 DNA is TGTGCCGGCAGCCCCGGAGGGGGATGGTATGGCTACACCTTC. Translation: CAGSPGGGWYGYTF.

This clonotype was counted ten times or more. The V call is TRBV19, the J call TRBJ2-7; TRBD1 is a possible D gene (5 bases). The germline CDR1 and CDR2 sequences are LNHDA and SQIVND (reference sequence). The CDR3 length is 13 residues. Trimming took off 7 bases at V and 2 bases at J, with 12 bases between the two ends. CDR3 sequence: CASTQGPPYEQYV. CDR3 bases: TGTGCCAGTACCCAGGGCCCTCCCTACGAGCAGTACGTC.

This clonotype is medium-sized (0.01 to 0.1%) within its sample. This chain links TRBV7-9 with TRBJ1-5, with a tentative D call TRBD1 (5 bases). Trimming stripped 6 bases from V and 5 bases from J, with 17 bases between. The CDR3 contains 15 residues. In germline, CDR1 is SEHNR, CDR2 FQNEAQ (reference sequence). In nucleotides, the CDR3 is TGTGCCAGCAGTTCCGGGGACTTTCTACATCAGCCCCAGCATTTT. Translation: CASSSGDFLHQPQHF.

For this clonotype: A much larger clone lies a single base off, so this may be a read error. This chain uses TRBV7-7 with TRBJ2-3; tentatively, D is TRBD1 (6 bases). The CDR3 has 17 residues. Germline lookup yields CDR1 SSHAT and CDR2 FNYEAQ (reference sequence). CDR3 protein: CASSVSGTSFSTDTEYF. CDR3 coding DNA: TGTGCCAGCAGCGTGTCCGGGACAAGCTTTTCCACAGATACGGAGTATTTT.

In its sample, this clonotype is medium-sized (0.01 to 0.1%). The V call is TRBV11-2, the J call TRBJ2-3; D may be TRBD1 or TRBD2 (5 bases each). CDR1 and CDR2 (germline): SGHAT, FQNNGV. CDR3 size: 12 residues. V gave up 5 bases and J gave up 4 bases, with 7 bases separating them. CDR3 loop: CASSGGSDTQYF. In nucleotides, the CDR3 is TGTGCCAGCAGCGGGGGTTCAGATACGCAGTATTTT.

This clonotype was recorded many times. V gene TRBV11-2 combines with J gene TRBJ2-4; 8 positions agree with TRBD2. The length of the CDR3 is 15 residues. The V and J ends lost 5 bases and 0 bases, in that order; junction bases with no gene match: 3. The germline V gene has CDR1 SGHAT and CDR2 FQNNGV. As DNA, the CDR3 is TGTGCCAGCAGCCCGGGGGGGTCAGCCAAAAACATTCAGTACTTC. Amino acid sequence: CASSPGGSAKNIQYF.

This clonotype was observed many times. This rearrangement joins TRBV19 to TRBJ1-5, with 8 bases fitting TRBD1. The germline V gene encodes CDR1 LNHDA and CDR2 SQIVND (reference sequence). The CDR3 spans 17 residues. V lost 6 bases, J lost 7 bases, and 17 bases stayed unmatched. In DNA form, the CDR3 reads TGTGCCAGTAGGATTGGGGACAGGCTTCCCCTGGGGCAGCCCCAGCATTTT. It translates to CASRIGDRLPLGQPQHF.

This clonotype was observed a few times. The CDR3 region has the DNA TGTGCCAGCAGCTCAGACAGGCGCTCTGGAAACACCATATATTTT. Amino acids: CASSSDRRSGNTIYF. The chain employs TRBV7-9 and TRBJ1-3, with a possible D match to TRBD1 (6 bases). Trimming removed 4 bases from V and 0 bases from J, with 10 bases in between. This CDR3 contains 15 residues. Germline V CDR1 and CDR2: SEHNR, FQNEAQ (reference sequence).

The table lists this clonotype with a few counts. This chain uses TRBV12-3 or TRBV12-4 with TRBJ1-6; 7 nucleotides match TRBD1. Trimming at V came to 1 base and at J to 10 bases, leaving 4 bases not matched to a gene. The CDR3 has 14 residues. Here the CDR3 DNA reads TGTGCCAGCAGTTTAGGACAGGGCGGCTCACCCCTCCACTTT. It specifies CASSLGQGGSPLHF.

This clonotype rates as medium-sized. The chain links TRBV20-1 to TRBJ1-6; perhaps TRBD1 as D (5 bases). Germline assignment: CDR1 DFQATT and CDR2 SNEGSKA (reference sequence). The germline V and J ends were trimmed by 6 bases and 0 bases, with 15 bases remaining between them. The CDR3 sequence is 16 residues long. The CDR3 loop is CSAKDSSSSYNSPLHF. In DNA, the CDR3 is TGCAGTGCAAAAGACAGCTCGAGCTCCTATAATTCACCCCTCCACTTT.

This clonotype qualifies as medium-sized. This chain uses TRBV27 with TRBJ1-4, with D tentatively TRBD1 (6 bases). V lost 7 bases and J 7 bases, leaving 19 bases between the germline ends. There are 15 residues in the CDR3. Germline loops: CDR1 MNHEY, CDR2 SMNVEV (reference sequence). The CDR3 is CASTYRAGFSEKLFF. The CDR3 DNA sequence: TGTGCCAGCACGTACAGGGCCGGATTCAGTGAAAAACTGTTTTTT.

By sample share, this clonotype is medium-sized. The V gene is TRBV20-1, the J gene TRBJ2-3; tentatively, D is TRBD1 (6 bases). Per the germline V gene, CDR1 is DFQATT and CDR2 is SNEGSKA (reference sequence). The CDR3 is made up of 14 amino acids. V was pared by 3 bases and J by 3 bases, with 13 bases between. The CDR3 is CSASNNRGTDTQYF. For the CDR3, the DNA is TGCAGTGCTAGTAATAATAGGGGGACAGATACGCAGTATTTT.

At least ten counts were recorded for this clonotype. V gene TRBV12-3 or TRBV12-4 combines with J gene TRBJ2-2; D possibly matches TRBD1 or TRBD2 (5 bases each). Deletions cut 11 bases from V and 3 bases from J, with 13 bases between. The CDR3 extends over 13 amino acids. The CDR3 nucleotides are TGTGCCGTACCGGGACCTTACACCGGGGAGCTGTTTTTT. The encoded protein is CAVPGPYTGELFF.